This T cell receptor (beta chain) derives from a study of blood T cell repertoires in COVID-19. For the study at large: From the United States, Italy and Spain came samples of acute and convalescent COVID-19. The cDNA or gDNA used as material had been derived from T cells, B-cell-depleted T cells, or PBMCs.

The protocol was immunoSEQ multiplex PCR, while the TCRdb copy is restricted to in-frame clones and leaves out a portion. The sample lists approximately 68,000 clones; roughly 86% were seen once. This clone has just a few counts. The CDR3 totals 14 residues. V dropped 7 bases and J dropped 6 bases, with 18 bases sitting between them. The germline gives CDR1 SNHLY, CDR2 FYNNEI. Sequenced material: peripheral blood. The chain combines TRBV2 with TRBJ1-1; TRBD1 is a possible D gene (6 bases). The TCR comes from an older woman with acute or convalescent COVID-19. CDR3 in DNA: TGTGCCAGCACCCTTTTAAGGGGGTTCTCTGAAGCTTTCTTT. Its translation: CASTLLRGFSEAFF. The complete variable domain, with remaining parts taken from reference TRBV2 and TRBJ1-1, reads EPEVTQTPSHQVTQMGQEVILRCVPISNHLYFYWYRQILGQKVEFLVSFYNNEISEKSEIFDDQFSVERPDGSNFTLKIRSTKLEDSAMYFCASTLLRGFSEAFFGQGTRLTVV.